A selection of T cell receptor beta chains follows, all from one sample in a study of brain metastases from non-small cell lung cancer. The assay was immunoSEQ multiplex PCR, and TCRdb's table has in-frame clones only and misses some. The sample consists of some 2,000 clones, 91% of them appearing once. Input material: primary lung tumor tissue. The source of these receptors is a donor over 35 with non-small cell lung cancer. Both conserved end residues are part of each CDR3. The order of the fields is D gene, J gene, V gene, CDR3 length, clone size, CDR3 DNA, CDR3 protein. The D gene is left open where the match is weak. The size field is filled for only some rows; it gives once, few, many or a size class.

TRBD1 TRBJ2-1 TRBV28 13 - TGTGCCAGCAGTGGACAGGGGGCAGGGGAGCAGTTCTTC CASSGQGAGEQFF
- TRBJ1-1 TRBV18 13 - TGTGCCAGCTCAGATAGCGAGAACACTGAAGCTTTCTTT CASSDSENTEAFF
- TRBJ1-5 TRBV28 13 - TGTGCCAGCCGTAGGTATAGCAATCAGCCCCAGCATTTT CASRRYSNQPQHF
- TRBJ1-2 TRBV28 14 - TGTGCCAGCAGGATGCACGGGGGAGGGAATGGTTACACCTTC CASRMHGGGNGYTF
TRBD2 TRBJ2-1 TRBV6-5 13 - TGTGCCAGCAGCAATCCCGGGACTAGCGAGCAGTTCTTC CASSNPGTSEQFF
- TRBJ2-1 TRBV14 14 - TGTGCTAGCAGCCAAGGTTCAGCCTACAATGAGCAGTTCTTC CASSQGSAYNEQFF
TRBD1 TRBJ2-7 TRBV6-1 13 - TGTGCCAGCAGTGACAGGGGGCCCTACGAGCAGTACTTC CASSDRGPYEQYF
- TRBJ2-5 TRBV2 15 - TGTGCCAGCAGTGAAAACCCTGGAGTAGGAGAGACCCAGTACTTC CASSENPGVGETQYF
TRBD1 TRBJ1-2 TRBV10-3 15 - TGTGCCATCAGTGGAACAGGGGCTATGGGCTATGGCTACACCTTC CAISGTGAMGYGYTF
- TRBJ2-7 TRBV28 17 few TGTGCCAGCAGTCCGTGGGTGCGGGACAGATACTCCTACGAGCAGTACTTC CASSPWVRDRYSYEQYF
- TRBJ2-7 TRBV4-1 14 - TGCGCCAGCAGCCAATACACGAGGACCTACGAGCAGTACTTC CASSQYTRTYEQYF
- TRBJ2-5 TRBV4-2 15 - TGTGCCAGCAGCCAGGGGGCTCTTCCGGGGGAGACCCAGTACTTC CASSQGALPGETQYF
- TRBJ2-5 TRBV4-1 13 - TGCGCCAGCAGCCAAGTAGGACTGAAGTCCCAGTACTTC CASSQVGLKSQYF
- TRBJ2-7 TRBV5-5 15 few TGTGCCAGCACCCTTGGTGGGGCAGGGAGAAGGGAGCAGTACTTC CASTLGGAGRREQYF
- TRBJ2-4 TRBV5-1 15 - TGCGCCAGCAGCCAGGGCCACCCTCGCAAAAACATTCAGTACTTC CASSQGHPRKNIQYF
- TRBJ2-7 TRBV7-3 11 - TGTGCCAGCAGCCTCGTGGGCGAGCAGTACTTC CASSLVGEQYF
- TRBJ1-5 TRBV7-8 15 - TGTGCCAGCAGCTCAGGCGACAGGATTAATCAGCCCCAGCATTTT CASSSGDRINQPQHF
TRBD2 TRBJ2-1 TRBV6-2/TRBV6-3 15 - TGTGCCAGCAGTTACTCGGGACTAGCGGGGCGAGCGTGGTTCTTC CASSYSGLAGRAWFF
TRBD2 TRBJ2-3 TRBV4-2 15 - TGTGCCAGCACTACTGGACTAGCCCACACAGATACGCAGTATTTT CASTTGLAHTDTQYF
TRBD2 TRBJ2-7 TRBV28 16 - TGTGCCAGCAGTTCTCTAGCGGGTTACAGCTCCTACGAGCAGTACTTC CASSSLAGYSSYEQYF
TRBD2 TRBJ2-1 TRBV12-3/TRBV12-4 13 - TGTGCCAGCAGTGCGGGACTAGCGACCGAGCAGTTCTTC CASSAGLATEQFF
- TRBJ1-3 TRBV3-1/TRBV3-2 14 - TGTGCCAGCAGCTCAAGAGGGTCCGAAAACACCATATATTTT CASSSRGSENTIYF
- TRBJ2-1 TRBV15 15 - TGTGCCACCAGTCGAATGGGGGGCCGCTACAATGAGCAGTTCTTC CATSRMGGRYNEQFF
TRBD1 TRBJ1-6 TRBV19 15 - TGTGCCAGTAGAACCGGGACAGGGGTTAATTCACCCCTCCACTTT CASRTGTGVNSPLHF
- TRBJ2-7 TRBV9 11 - TGTGCCCAACGTAGACCCTACGAGCAGTACTTC CAQRRPYEQYF
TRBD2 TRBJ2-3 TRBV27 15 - TGTGCCAGCACCCATAGCGGGGGCCAGACAGATACGCAGTATTTT CASTHSGGQTDTQYF
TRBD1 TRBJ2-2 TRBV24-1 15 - TGTGCCACCAGCACTGCGACAGGGGCGGCCGGGGAGCTGTTTTTT CATSTATGAAGELFF
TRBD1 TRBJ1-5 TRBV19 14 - TGTGCCAGTAGTCCGGGACAGGGGTATCAGCCCCAGCATTTT CASSPGQGYQPQHF
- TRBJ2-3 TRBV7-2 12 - TGTGCCAGCAGCTATCTCACAGATACGCAGTATTTT CASSYLTDTQYF
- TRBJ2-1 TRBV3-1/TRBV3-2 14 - TGTGCCAGCAGCAAAGCGAGTCCCGACAATGAGCAGTTCTTC CASSKASPDNEQFF
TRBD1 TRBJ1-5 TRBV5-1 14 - TGCGCCAGCAGCCCACAGGGGGCCCATCAGCCCCAGCATTTT CASSPQGAHQPQHF